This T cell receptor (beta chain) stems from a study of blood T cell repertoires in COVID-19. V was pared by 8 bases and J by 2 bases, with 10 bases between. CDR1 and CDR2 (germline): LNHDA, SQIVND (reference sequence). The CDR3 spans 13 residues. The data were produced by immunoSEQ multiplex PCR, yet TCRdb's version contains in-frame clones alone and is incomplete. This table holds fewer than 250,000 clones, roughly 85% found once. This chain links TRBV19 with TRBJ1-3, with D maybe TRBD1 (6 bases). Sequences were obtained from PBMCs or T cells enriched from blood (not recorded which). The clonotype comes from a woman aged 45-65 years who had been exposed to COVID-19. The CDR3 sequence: CASGHRAGNTIYF. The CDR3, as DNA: TGTGCCAGTGGACACAGGGCTGGAAACACCATATATTTT.